Described below is a single TCR beta chain sequence and its context. What it binds is unknown. Every donor provided one heparinised blood draw, which averaged approximately 120 mL. This sample stems from a study of beta chain features in type 1 diabetes. J was trimmed by 3 bases and V by 5 bases; bases with no gene match: 7. The length of the CDR3 is 15 residues. Germline CDR1 and CDR2: SGHAT and FQDESV (reference sequence). The whole isolated RNA underwent reverse transcription, so sequencing captured expressed TCRB transcripts. Some clones are missing from TCRdb's copy, which holds only in-frame ones; the method was immunoSEQ multiplex PCR. The table has about 620,000 clones, 15% to 18% seen once; the top ten hold approximately 0.087%. Findings of the study overall: A pattern of fewer insertions and more deletions at VDJ junctions was seen in type 1 diabetes patients. Within the patient group, naive, central memory and Treg TCRB repertoires appeared more similar to each other than within healthy donors.

The sample was naive CD4+ T cells from blood. The chain joins TRBV11-1 to TRBJ2-4; TRBD1 agrees at 7 bases. The clonotype was recovered from a man in his late teens or twenties in good health. CDR3 nucleotide sequence: TGTGCCAGCAGCCTGGGACAGACAGACAAAAACATTCAGTACTTC. This translates into CASSLGQTDKNIQYF.